Listed here are 22 T cell receptor beta chains from one sample, sequenced in a study of blood T cells in healthy people across ages. The second PCR ran roughly 7 to 12 cycles with a sample-barcoded 5' primer and J-beta primers. TCRdb recomputed calls from the 5' RACE reads with MiXCR, one row per CDR3 protein. The table shows around 1.7 million distinct CDR3 sequences, with 28% occurring only once. Material for sequencing was blood. The source is a woman aged 30 to 39 in good health.

CDR3 nucleotides: TGTGCCAGCAGTTCCTCCCAGGACGGGGCCAACGTCCTGACTTTC. This translates into CASSSSQDGANVLTF. V and J are TRBV28 and TRBJ2-6; no clear D gene. V was cut by 4 bases and J by 4 bases, with 11 bases left in between. The CDR3 sequence is 15 residues long. The germline V gene encodes CDR1 MDHEN and CDR2 SYDVKM.

V and J are TRBV10-3 and TRBJ1-1, with 12 bases lining up with TRBD1. The CDR3 is 13 amino acids. The V gene end was trimmed by 8 bases and the J gene end by 2 bases; junction bases not matched to a gene: 0. CDR1 and CDR2 (germline): ENHRY, SYGVKD. The CDR3 coding sequence is TGTGCCATCGGGACAGGGGGCAACACTGAAGCTTTCTTT. It translates to CAIGTGGNTEAFF.

The genes are TRBV4-2 and TRBJ1-6; 9 bases line up with TRBD1. V shed 1 base, J shed 4 bases, and the junction held 11 bases outside the gene matches. CDR3 size: 19 residues. CDR1 and CDR2 from the germline V gene are LGHNA and YNFKEQ. The CDR3 sequence is CASSQALDRGSSYNSPLHF. For the CDR3, the DNA is TGTGCCAGCAGCCAAGCGCTCGACAGGGGGTCGTCTTATAATTCACCCCTCCACTTT.

Points on this clonotype: This may stem from a read error, because a much larger clone lies one nucleotide away. J is TRBJ2-1 and V is TRBV4-1; possibly TRBD1 for D (5 bases). The V and J ends lost 0 bases and 10 bases respectively, with 28 bases between them. From germline, CDR1 is MGHRA and CDR2 YSYEKL. The CDR3 totals 19 residues. The CDR3 DNA sequence: TGCGCCAGCAGCCAAGAGGACACCCAGCACACAGGCAGCTCCTACGAGCAGTTCTTC. Protein: CASSQEDTQHTGSSYEQFF.

This chain connects TRBV7-9 to TRBJ2-7, with D perhaps matching TRBD1 or TRBD2 (6 bases each). V was clipped by 5 bases and J by 7 bases, with 24 bases between them. Per the germline V gene, CDR1 is SEHNR and CDR2 is FQNEAQ (reference sequence). This CDR3 is built from 16 residues. CDR3 protein: CASSPRGGRRGKEQYF. CDR3 sequence (DNA): TGTGCCAGCAGCCCCAGAGGAGGGAGGAGGGGGAAGGAGCAGTACTTC.

This clonotype was picked up many times. The chain has TRBV12-3 or TRBV12-4 and TRBJ1-5, with D possibly TRBD1 on 5 matching bases. With 3 bases removed from V and 7 bases from J, the gap between germline ends came to 10 bases. The length of the CDR3 is 13 residues. In nucleotides, the CDR3 is TGTGCCAGCAGTTTGGGACGGACACAGCCCCAGCATTTT. This gives the protein CASSLGRTQPQHF.

This clonotype was seen a handful of times. The CDR3 DNA is TGTGCCAGCAGCTCCGACAGGGCTGGCCTCTACGAGCAGTACTTC. Its protein is CASSSDRAGLYEQYF. The chain combines TRBV7-2 with TRBJ2-7, with TRBD1 matching over 7 bases. CDR1 SGHTA and CDR2 FQGNSA come from the germline V gene. V trimming: 4 bases; J trimming: 3 bases; junction bases outside the gene matches: 9. The CDR3 is made up of 15 amino acids.

J is TRBJ2-7 and V is TRBV12-3 or TRBV12-4; a weak D match, TRBD1 (7 bases). The CDR3 totals 13 residues. V was cut by 6 bases and J by 4 bases, with 13 bases left in between. The CDR3 protein is CASRAGQLYEQYF. CDR3 nucleotide sequence: TGTGCCAGCAGGGCGGGACAGCTATACGAGCAGTACTTC.

This rearrangement joins TRBV20-1 to TRBJ1-2, with a weak D call TRBD1 (5 bases). The germline gives CDR1 DFQATT, CDR2 SNEGSKA (reference sequence). Trimming cost V 1 base and J 5 bases, with 14 bases left between them. CDR3 length: 14 amino acids. The CDR3 sequence: CSARAAGRPYGYTF. The CDR3, as DNA: TGCAGTGCTAGAGCGGCAGGGCGTCCTTATGGCTACACCTTC.

The rearrangement uses TRBV9 and TRBJ2-7; TRBD2 matches 9 bases. This CDR3 spans 15 amino acids. V lost 4 bases to trimming and J lost 7 bases; unmatched junction nucleotides: 12. Germline values: CDR1 SGDLS, CDR2 YYNGEE. In DNA, the CDR3 is TGTGCCAGCAGCCCTACTCTAGCGGGGCTTAATGAGCAGTACTTC. Translated: CASSPTLAGLNEQYF.

The rearrangement joins TRBV5-1 to TRBJ1-2; a possible D gene is TRBD1 (5 bases). V was clipped by 5 bases and J by 7 bases, with 21 bases between them. The CDR3 is 15 amino acids. Per the germline V gene, CDR1 is SGHRS and CDR2 is YFSETQ. CDR3 DNA: TGCGCCAGCAGTTTAATGATAGGGGTTTCGTCTGGCTACACCTTC. It translates to CASSLMIGVSSGYTF.

This clonotype was picked up many times. V usage is TRBV7-9 and J usage is TRBJ2-1, with D maybe TRBD1 (6 bases). Germline V CDR1 and CDR2: SEHNR, FQNEAQ (reference sequence). CDR3 length equals 15 residues. V shed 5 bases and J shed 0 bases, with 11 bases lying between them. This CDR3 reads CASSQRGSSYNEQFF. The CDR3 DNA follows: TGTGCCAGCAGCCAGAGGGGGAGCTCCTACAATGAGCAGTTCTTC.

This clonotype was counted a few times. The gene calls are TRBV6-2 or TRBV6-3 and TRBJ2-1; tentative D call: TRBD2 (6 bases). The V gene's germline CDR1 is MNHEY and CDR2 SVGEGT. The V end lost 7 bases, the J end lost 9 bases, and 16 bases lay between the germline ends. The CDR3 length is 13 residues. The DNA of the CDR3 is TGTGCCAGCATTCCTAGCGACCGGAGTGAGCAGTTCTTC. Translating gives CASIPSDRSEQFF.

This clonotype was picked up a small number of times. The chain combines TRBV20-1 with TRBJ1-2; TRBD1 might be the D (6 bases). The CDR3 covers 14 residues. V lost 6 bases to trimming and J lost 1 base, with 15 bases between them. From germline, CDR1 is DFQATT and CDR2 SNEGSKA (reference sequence). This chain's CDR3 is CSARGGLGNYGYTF. In DNA form, the CDR3 reads TGCAGTGCGAGGGGGGGATTGGGTAACTATGGCTACACCTTC.

This chain links TRBV12-3 or TRBV12-4 with TRBJ1-2; 9 nucleotides match TRBD1. Trimming cost V 3 bases and J 2 bases; bases outside gene matches: 7. The CDR3 loop spans 16 amino acids. CDR3 in amino acids: CASSFRPGQGNYGYTF. The DNA of the CDR3 is TGTGCCAGCAGTTTTAGACCGGGACAGGGAAACTATGGCTACACCTTC.

In the case of this clonotype: A junction end diverges from the germline sequence, so it may reflect a read error. The V and J genes are TRBV3-1 and TRBJ1-2; D is undetermined. The CDR3 length is 14 residues. Looked up from germline, CDR1 is LGHDT and CDR2 is YNNKEL (reference sequence). As DNA, the CDR3 is TGTGCCAGCAGCCAATTCTCGAGGAACTATGGCCACACCTTC. This encodes CASSQFSRNYGHTF.

The count of this clonotype is one. One end of the junction is discordant with germline, which a read error may explain. The chain is built from TRBV10-3 and TRBJ2-5, with a possible D match to TRBD1 (6 bases). Per germline, CDR1 ENHRY and CDR2 SYGVKD. There are 14 residues in the CDR3. The CDR3 coding sequence is TGTGCCACCAGTGGCCAGGGGACGCCTGCGACCCAGTACTTC. This translates into CATSGQGTPATQYF.

V usage is TRBV29-1 and J usage is TRBJ2-4; D may correspond to TRBD1 or TRBD2 (6 bases each). Germline lookup yields CDR1 SQVTM and CDR2 ANQGSEA. The CDR3 is made up of 13 amino acids. Trimming pared 3 bases from V and 15 bases from J, leaving 21 bases between. The CDR3 spells CSVEEGGDVAGYF. The CDR3 nucleotides read TGCAGCGTTGAGGAGGGGGGTGACGTAGCTGGGTACTTC.

Note on this clonotype: A much larger clone sits a single nucleotide away, making a read error possible. Here the CDR3 reads CASSPDGGGSNHGYTF. The CDR3 nucleotides are TGTGCCAGCAGCCCCGACGGGGGGGGATCTAACCATGGCTACACCTTC. The chain uses TRBV7-2 and TRBJ1-2; the D gene is possibly TRBD1 (5 bases). Per germline, CDR1 SGHTA and CDR2 FQGNSA. This CDR3 region has 16 residues.

This clonotype was seen repeatedly, ten times or more. J is TRBJ2-5 and V is TRBV9, with 12 bases aligning to TRBD2. This CDR3 region has 17 residues. Germline CDR1 SGDLS, CDR2 YYNGEE. V shed 2 bases and J 5 bases; nucleotides not matched to a gene: 10. CDR3 nucleotides: TGTGCCAGCAGCGTTACTCCGACTAGCGGGAGAACGGAGACCCAGTACTTC. Protein sequence: CASSVTPTSGRTETQYF.

This chain connects TRBV20-1 to TRBJ1-2, with D possibly TRBD1 on 6 matching bases. Trimming removed 3 bases at V and 3 bases at J, with 17 bases between. The CDR3 runs 15 residues. Looked up from germline, CDR1 is DFQATT and CDR2 is SNEGSKA (reference sequence). CDR3 sequence reads: CSASGGGAKDYGYTF. CDR3 bases: TGCAGTGCTAGCGGAGGGGGGGCGAAGGACTATGGCTACACCTTC.

The V and J genes are TRBV24-1 and TRBJ2-7; D is unclear. This CDR3 has 11 amino acids. Germline CDR1 reads KGHDR; CDR2 reads SFDVKD. V was cut by 4 bases and J by 7 bases, with 7 bases left in between. CDR3 nucleotide sequence: TGTGCCACCAGTGACCACTTGGAGCAGTACTTC. Its translation: CATSDHLEQYF.